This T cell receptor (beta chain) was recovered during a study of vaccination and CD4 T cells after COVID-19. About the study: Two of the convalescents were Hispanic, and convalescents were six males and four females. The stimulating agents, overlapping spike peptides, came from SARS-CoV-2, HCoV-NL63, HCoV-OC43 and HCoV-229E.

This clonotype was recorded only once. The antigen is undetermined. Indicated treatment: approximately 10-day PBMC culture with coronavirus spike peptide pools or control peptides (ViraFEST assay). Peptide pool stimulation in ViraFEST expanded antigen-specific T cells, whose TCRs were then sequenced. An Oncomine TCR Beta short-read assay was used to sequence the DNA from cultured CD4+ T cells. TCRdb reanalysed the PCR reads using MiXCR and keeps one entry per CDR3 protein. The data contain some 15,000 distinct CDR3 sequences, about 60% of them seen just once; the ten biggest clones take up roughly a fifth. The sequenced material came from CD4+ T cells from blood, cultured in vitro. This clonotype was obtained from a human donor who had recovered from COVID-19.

The CDR3 sequence is CASILGLAGGGTQYF. The CDR3 nucleotides are TGTGCCAGCATCCTTGGACTAGCGGGGGGTGGGACCCAGTACTTC. The chain links TRBV6-1 to TRBJ2-5; TRBD2 aligns across 14 bases. The ends lost 7 bases at V and 7 bases at J; junction bases unmatched: 8. The CDR3 totals 15 residues. Germline CDR1 reads MNHNS; CDR2 reads SASEGT.